Listed below are T cell receptor beta chains from one sample, sequenced in a study of blood T cells in healthy people across ages. TCRdb reprocessed the 5' RACE reads with MiXCR, giving one entry per CDR3 protein. The repertoire includes approximately 730,000 distinct CDR3 sequences, 43% of them detected once, and 20% to 25% sits in the top ten. Sequencing was carried out using blood. The receptors were sampled from a woman in her sixties or seventies in good health. Each CDR3 is given with its conserved first and last residue. Fields, in order: clone size, J gene, D gene, V gene, CDR3 length, CDR3 protein, CDR3 DNA. The D gene is left open where the match is weak. Part of the rows lack a size; the others show once, few, many or a class for expanded clones.

clone_size: few
j_call: TRBJ2-4
d_call: TRBD2
v_call: TRBV20-1
cdr3_length: 15
cdr3_aa: CSARTSGIAKNIQYF
cdr3_nt: TGCAGTGCCAGGACCAGCGGGATAGCCAAAAACATTCAGTACTTC

clone_size: -
j_call: TRBJ2-5
d_call: TRBD1
v_call: TRBV6-5
cdr3_length: 15
cdr3_aa: CAGSYRTGGQETQYF
cdr3_nt: TGTGCCGGCAGTTACAGGACAGGGGGCCAGGAGACCCAGTACTTC

clone_size: many
j_call: TRBJ2-7
d_call: -
v_call: TRBV14
cdr3_length: 14
cdr3_aa: CASSGLGTSSEQYF
cdr3_nt: TGTGCCAGCAGCGGCTTGGGCACGAGCTCCGAGCAGTACTTC

clone_size: -
j_call: TRBJ2-3
d_call: TRBD1
v_call: TRBV9
cdr3_length: 16
cdr3_aa: CASSHRQGSITDTQYF
cdr3_nt: TGTGCCAGCAGCCACCGACAGGGTAGTATTACCGATACGCAGTATTTT

clone_size: few
j_call: TRBJ1-5
d_call: -
v_call: TRBV29-1
cdr3_length: 14
cdr3_aa: CSVEVGGSNQPQHF
cdr3_nt: TGCAGCGTTGAGGTGGGGGGAAGCAATCAGCCCCAGCATTTT

clone_size: few
j_call: TRBJ2-2
d_call: TRBD1
v_call: TRBV20-1
cdr3_length: 17
cdr3_aa: CSARDSRQGPNTGELFF
cdr3_nt: TGCAGTGCTAGAGATTCGCGACAGGGTCCGAACACCGGGGAGCTGTTTTTT

clone_size: -
j_call: TRBJ2-5
d_call: -
v_call: TRBV27
cdr3_length: 13
cdr3_aa: CASSLTGFETQYF
cdr3_nt: TGTGCCAGCAGTTTAACAGGGTTTGAGACCCAGTACTTC

clone_size: many
j_call: TRBJ2-5
d_call: TRBD2
v_call: TRBV20-1
cdr3_length: 16
cdr3_aa: CSARDWTSGVRETQYF
cdr3_nt: TGCAGTGCTAGAGATTGGACTAGCGGGGTTCGAGAGACCCAGTACTTC

clone_size: -
j_call: TRBJ2-1
d_call: -
v_call: TRBV9
cdr3_length: 15
cdr3_aa: CASSGLVGSYNEQFF
cdr3_nt: TGTGCCAGCAGCGGACTGGTCGGGAGCTACAATGAGCAGTTCTTC

clone_size: many
j_call: TRBJ2-2
d_call: TRBD1
v_call: TRBV6-1
cdr3_length: 19
cdr3_aa: CASSVPKLRGTGASGELFF
cdr3_nt: TGTGCCAGCAGTGTACCTAAGCTTCGAGGGACAGGGGCGTCCGGGGAGCTGTTTTTT

clone_size: -
j_call: TRBJ2-7
d_call: -
v_call: TRBV14
cdr3_length: 16
cdr3_aa: CVSSQDLTMAGNEQYF
cdr3_nt: TGTGTCAGCAGCCAAGATCTAACTATGGCGGGCAATGAGCAGTACTTC

clone_size: many
j_call: TRBJ2-7
d_call: -
v_call: TRBV29-1
cdr3_length: 11
cdr3_aa: CSVGAGSEQYF
cdr3_nt: TGCAGCGTTGGAGCGGGTAGCGAGCAGTACTTC

clone_size: -
j_call: TRBJ2-4
d_call: -
v_call: TRBV6-1
cdr3_length: 13
cdr3_aa: CASRKDTEPFQYF
cdr3_nt: TGTGCCAGCAGAAAAGATACCGAACCTTTTCAGTACTTC

clone_size: -
j_call: TRBJ2-5
d_call: -
v_call: TRBV5-1
cdr3_length: 12
cdr3_aa: CASGSTGETQYF
cdr3_nt: TGCGCCAGCGGATCAACTGGGGAGACCCAGTACTTC

clone_size: -
j_call: TRBJ2-1
d_call: TRBD2
v_call: TRBV20-1
cdr3_length: 15
cdr3_aa: CSASGLAGLQETQFF
cdr3_nt: TGCAGTGCTAGCGGACTAGCGGGGCTACAAGAGACCCAGTTCTTC

clone_size: -
j_call: TRBJ2-7
d_call: TRBD1
v_call: TRBV28
cdr3_length: 15
cdr3_aa: CASSLGGTGHYEQYF
cdr3_nt: TGTGCCAGCAGTCTAGGCGGGACAGGGCACTACGAGCAGTACTTC

clone_size: -
j_call: TRBJ1-2
d_call: -
v_call: TRBV9
cdr3_length: 17
cdr3_aa: CASSSLPSGSSSYGYTF
cdr3_nt: TGTGCCAGCAGCTCCCTCCCCTCCGGATCCTCCTCCTATGGCTACACCTTC

clone_size: few
j_call: TRBJ1-1
d_call: -
v_call: TRBV15
cdr3_length: 12
cdr3_aa: CATSRDQDEAFF
cdr3_nt: TGTGCCACCAGCAGAGATCAAGATGAAGCTTTCTTT

clone_size: -
j_call: TRBJ2-5
d_call: TRBD1
v_call: TRBV12-3/TRBV12-4
cdr3_length: 14
cdr3_aa: CASSLGQGTGTQYF
cdr3_nt: TGTGCCAGCAGTTTGGGACAGGGGACCGGGACCCAGTACTTC

clone_size: -
j_call: TRBJ2-5
d_call: TRBD2
v_call: TRBV12-3/TRBV12-4
cdr3_length: 15
cdr3_aa: CASSFTGGEQETQYF
cdr3_nt: TGTGCCAGCAGTTTTACGGGAGGAGAGCAAGAGACCCAGTACTTC

clone_size: -
j_call: TRBJ2-1
d_call: -
v_call: TRBV6-2/TRBV6-3
cdr3_length: 14
cdr3_aa: CASRPTEDLNEQFF
cdr3_nt: TGTGCCAGCAGACCCACAGAGGACTTAAATGAGCAGTTCTTC

clone_size: -
j_call: TRBJ2-1
d_call: TRBD2
v_call: TRBV20-1
cdr3_length: 17
cdr3_aa: CSARTSGSLSSYNEQFF
cdr3_nt: TGCAGTGCAAGGACTAGCGGGTCGCTCAGCTCCTACAATGAGCAGTTCTTC

clone_size: -
j_call: TRBJ2-7
d_call: TRBD1
v_call: TRBV2
cdr3_length: 14
cdr3_aa: CASQGAQPLYEQYF
cdr3_nt: TGTGCCAGCCAGGGGGCGCAACCTCTCTACGAGCAGTACTTC

clone_size: -
j_call: TRBJ2-7
d_call: TRBD1
v_call: TRBV10-3
cdr3_length: 16
cdr3_aa: CAISDLLGQGADEQYF
cdr3_nt: TGTGCCATCAGTGATTTATTGGGACAGGGGGCTGACGAGCAGTACTTC

clone_size: -
j_call: TRBJ2-6
d_call: -
v_call: TRBV19
cdr3_length: 16
cdr3_aa: CASSSPVDSGANVLTF
cdr3_nt: TGTGCCAGCTCGTCCCCCGTCGACTCAGGGGCCAACGTCCTGACTTTC

clone_size: few
j_call: TRBJ2-7
d_call: TRBD2
v_call: TRBV6-6
cdr3_length: 13
cdr3_aa: CATNSGGAYEQYF
cdr3_nt: TGTGCCACCAATAGCGGGGGGGCATACGAGCAGTACTTC

clone_size: -
j_call: TRBJ2-1
d_call: TRBD2
v_call: TRBV29-1
cdr3_length: 13
cdr3_aa: CSVTSGINNEQFF
cdr3_nt: TGCAGCGTCACTAGCGGGATAAACAATGAGCAGTTCTTC

clone_size: few
j_call: TRBJ2-1
d_call: TRBD2
v_call: TRBV11-3
cdr3_length: 15
cdr3_aa: CASSVTSGIHAEQFF
cdr3_nt: TGTGCCAGCAGCGTCACTAGCGGGATACACGCCGAGCAGTTCTTC

clone_size: -
j_call: TRBJ2-3
d_call: -
v_call: TRBV11-2
cdr3_length: 14
cdr3_aa: CASSLPLRADTQYF
cdr3_nt: TGTGCCAGCAGCTTGCCCCTCAGGGCAGATACGCAGTATTTT

clone_size: few
j_call: TRBJ2-7
d_call: -
v_call: TRBV6-6
cdr3_length: 12
cdr3_aa: CASSRQSYEQYF
cdr3_nt: TGTGCCAGCAGTAGACAGAGCTACGAGCAGTACTTC

clone_size: -
j_call: TRBJ2-7
d_call: TRBD2
v_call: TRBV28
cdr3_length: 17
cdr3_aa: CASSPPPLAGDRYEQYF
cdr3_nt: TGTGCCAGCAGTCCCCCCCCACTAGCGGGAGATAGGTACGAGCAGTACTTC

clone_size: -
j_call: TRBJ2-7
d_call: TRBD1
v_call: TRBV28
cdr3_length: 14
cdr3_aa: CATRSGQGIDEQYF
cdr3_nt: TGTGCCACCAGGTCGGGACAGGGAATTGACGAGCAGTACTTC

clone_size: -
j_call: TRBJ2-3
d_call: -
v_call: TRBV7-2
cdr3_length: 15
cdr3_aa: CASSLVIRDTDTQYF
cdr3_nt: TGTGCCAGCAGCTTGGTCATTCGCGACACAGATACGCAGTATTTT

clone_size: -
j_call: TRBJ1-2
d_call: -
v_call: TRBV4-2
cdr3_length: 21
cdr3_aa: CASSQEITDLPTFGSNYGYTF
cdr3_nt: TGTGCCAGCAGCCAAGAGATTACGGACTTACCGACTTTCGGCTCTAACTATGGCTACACCTTC

clone_size: -
j_call: TRBJ2-5
d_call: TRBD2
v_call: TRBV20-1
cdr3_length: 17
cdr3_aa: CSARPLIAGGPENEQYF
cdr3_nt: TGCAGTGCTAGACCCCTTATAGCGGGAGGGCCGGAGAATGAGCAGTACTTC

clone_size: few
j_call: TRBJ2-5
d_call: -
v_call: TRBV20-1
cdr3_length: 13
cdr3_aa: CSARESGRETQYF
cdr3_nt: TGCAGTGCTAGAGAGTCGGGGCGGGAGACCCAGTACTTC

clone_size: few
j_call: TRBJ2-5
d_call: TRBD2
v_call: TRBV20-1
cdr3_length: 16
cdr3_aa: CSARSTSGSTRETQYF
cdr3_nt: TGCAGTGCTCGCTCGACTAGCGGGTCCACACGAGAGACCCAGTACTTC

clone_size: -
j_call: TRBJ2-7
d_call: -
v_call: TRBV20-1
cdr3_length: 12
cdr3_aa: CSATPRSYEQYF
cdr3_nt: TGCAGTGCGACACCCCGGTCCTACGAGCAGTACTTC

clone_size: -
j_call: TRBJ1-1
d_call: -
v_call: TRBV29-1
cdr3_length: 11
cdr3_aa: CSVGTGGEAFF
cdr3_nt: TGCAGCGTGGGAACGGGGGGCGAAGCTTTCTTT

clone_size: -
j_call: TRBJ2-1
d_call: -
v_call: TRBV5-1
cdr3_length: 16
cdr3_aa: CASSLADSRSYNEQFF
cdr3_nt: TGCGCCAGCAGCTTGGCTGACAGTAGGTCCTACAATGAGCAGTTCTTC

clone_size: -
j_call: TRBJ2-5
d_call: -
v_call: TRBV9
cdr3_length: 15
cdr3_aa: CASSAAGGRSGTQYF
cdr3_nt: TGTGCCAGCAGCGCCGCGGGTGGGAGATCGGGGACCCAGTACTTC

clone_size: -
j_call: TRBJ1-5
d_call: -
v_call: TRBV12-3/TRBV12-4
cdr3_length: 14
cdr3_aa: CATSTTPSNQPQHF
cdr3_nt: TGTGCCACCAGTACTACACCGAGCAATCAGCCCCAGCATTTT

clone_size: once
j_call: TRBJ1-5
d_call: -
v_call: TRBV6-1
cdr3_length: 17
cdr3_aa: CASSEDPRGYSNQPQHF
cdr3_nt: TGTGCCAGCAGTGAGGATCCCCGGGGGTATAGCAATCAGCCCCAGCATTTT

clone_size: once
j_call: TRBJ1-1
d_call: TRBD1
v_call: TRBV25-1
cdr3_length: 14
cdr3_aa: CASSGQGGFSEAFF
cdr3_nt: TGTGCCAGCAGTGGACAGGGGGGTTTCAGTGAAGCTTTCTTT

clone_size: -
j_call: TRBJ1-1
d_call: -
v_call: TRBV7-9
cdr3_length: 13
cdr3_aa: CASSFVPNTEAFF
cdr3_nt: TGTGCCAGCAGCTTCGTACCCAACACTGAAGCTTTCTTT

clone_size: many
j_call: TRBJ1-2
d_call: TRBD1
v_call: TRBV18
cdr3_length: 13
cdr3_aa: CASSAGTGGGYTF
cdr3_nt: TGTGCCAGCTCTGCTGGGACAGGTGGTGGCTACACCTTC

clone_size: few
j_call: TRBJ2-7
d_call: -
v_call: TRBV20-1
cdr3_length: 12
cdr3_aa: CSAGDNTYEQYF
cdr3_nt: TGCAGTGCCGGGGACAATACCTACGAGCAGTACTTC

clone_size: few
j_call: TRBJ1-2
d_call: -
v_call: TRBV25-1
cdr3_length: 12
cdr3_aa: CASSDIGGGYTF
cdr3_nt: TGTGCCAGCAGTGACATTGGGGGCGGCTACACCTTC

clone_size: -
j_call: TRBJ2-1
d_call: -
v_call: TRBV15
cdr3_length: 14
cdr3_aa: CATSEWGSYNEQFF
cdr3_nt: TGTGCCACCAGCGAGTGGGGGTCCTACAATGAGCAGTTCTTC

clone_size: few
j_call: TRBJ2-5
d_call: TRBD1
v_call: TRBV6-6
cdr3_length: 13
cdr3_aa: CASTGGGEETQYF
cdr3_nt: TGTGCCAGCACAGGGGGCGGGGAGGAGACCCAGTACTTC

clone_size: -
j_call: TRBJ2-7
d_call: -
v_call: TRBV29-1
cdr3_length: 11
cdr3_aa: CSAAGVYEQYF
cdr3_nt: TGCAGCGCCGCGGGTGTCTACGAGCAGTACTTC

clone_size: -
j_call: TRBJ1-6
d_call: TRBD1
v_call: TRBV29-1
cdr3_length: 14
cdr3_aa: CSAKGRGNNSPLHF
cdr3_nt: TGCAGCGCAAAGGGCAGGGGGAATAATTCACCCCTCCACTTT

clone_size: -
j_call: TRBJ2-5
d_call: -
v_call: TRBV28
cdr3_length: 15
cdr3_aa: CASSPPVGLRKTQYF
cdr3_nt: TGTGCCAGCAGTCCCCCAGTGGGACTGAGGAAGACCCAGTACTTC

clone_size: -
j_call: TRBJ1-5
d_call: -
v_call: TRBV20-1
cdr3_length: 14
cdr3_aa: CSARRTWSGQPQHF
cdr3_nt: TGCAGTGCTAGACGCACATGGTCGGGTCAGCCCCAGCATTTT

clone_size: -
j_call: TRBJ2-7
d_call: TRBD2
v_call: TRBV7-3
cdr3_length: 17
cdr3_aa: CASSLSGLAGGPYEQYF
cdr3_nt: TGTGCCAGCAGCTTATCGGGACTAGCGGGGGGGCCCTACGAGCAGTACTTC

clone_size: few
j_call: TRBJ1-2
d_call: -
v_call: TRBV4-3
cdr3_length: 14
cdr3_aa: CASSQDLDLYGYTF
cdr3_nt: TGCGCCAGCAGCCAAGATCTAGATCTGTACGGCTACACCTTC

clone_size: many
j_call: TRBJ2-5
d_call: -
v_call: TRBV12-3/TRBV12-4
cdr3_length: 12
cdr3_aa: CASRKGLETQYF
cdr3_nt: TGTGCCAGCAGAAAGGGGTTGGAGACCCAGTACTTC